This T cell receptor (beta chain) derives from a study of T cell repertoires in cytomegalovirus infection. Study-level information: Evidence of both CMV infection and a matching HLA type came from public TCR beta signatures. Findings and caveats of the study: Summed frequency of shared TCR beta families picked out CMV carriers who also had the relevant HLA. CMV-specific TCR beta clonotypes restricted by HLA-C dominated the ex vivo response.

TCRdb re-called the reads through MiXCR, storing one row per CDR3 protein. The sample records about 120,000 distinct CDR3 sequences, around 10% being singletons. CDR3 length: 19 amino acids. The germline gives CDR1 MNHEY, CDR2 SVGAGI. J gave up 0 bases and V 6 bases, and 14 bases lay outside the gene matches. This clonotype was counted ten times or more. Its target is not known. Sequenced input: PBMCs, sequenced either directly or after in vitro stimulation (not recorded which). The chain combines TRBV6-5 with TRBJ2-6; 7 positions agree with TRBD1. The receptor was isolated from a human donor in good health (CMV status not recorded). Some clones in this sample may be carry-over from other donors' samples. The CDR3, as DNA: TGTGCCAGCAGACCAACCCGGGACAGTCCCCCCTCTGGGGCCAACGTCCTGACTTTC. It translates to CASRPTRDSPPSGANVLTF.